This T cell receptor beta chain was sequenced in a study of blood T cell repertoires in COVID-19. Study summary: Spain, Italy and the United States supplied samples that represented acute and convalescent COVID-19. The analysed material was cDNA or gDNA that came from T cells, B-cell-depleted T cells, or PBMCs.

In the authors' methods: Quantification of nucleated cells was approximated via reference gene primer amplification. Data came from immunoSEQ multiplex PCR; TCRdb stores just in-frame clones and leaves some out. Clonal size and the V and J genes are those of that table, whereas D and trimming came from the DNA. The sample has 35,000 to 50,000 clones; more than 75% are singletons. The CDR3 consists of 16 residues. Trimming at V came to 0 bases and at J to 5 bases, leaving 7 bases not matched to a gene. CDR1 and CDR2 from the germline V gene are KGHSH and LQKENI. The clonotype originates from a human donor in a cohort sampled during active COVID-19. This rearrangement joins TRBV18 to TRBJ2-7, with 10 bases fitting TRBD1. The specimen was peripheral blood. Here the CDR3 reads CASSPPRGQGNHEQYF. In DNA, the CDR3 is TGTGCCAGCTCACCACCGCGGGGACAGGGGAACCACGAGCAGTACTTC.